These 28 T cell receptor beta chains originate from one sample sequenced in a study of blood T cells in healthy people across ages. A J-beta primer mix and a sample-barcoded 5' primer were used in a second PCR of about 7 to 12 cycles. TCRdb reanalysed the 5' RACE reads using MiXCR and keeps one entry per CDR3 protein. This table has more than 900,000 distinct CDR3 sequences, 25% to 35% appearing once. These data were likewise used in another study, on T cells of mothers and their children.

The sequenced sample consisted of blood. All receptors come from a woman aged 40 to 50 in good health.

This clonotype was recorded at least ten times. This chain links TRBV4-1 with TRBJ2-7, with D hard to call. Germline CDR1 reads MGHRA; CDR2 reads YSYEKL. The CDR3 is 12 amino acids. V shed 0 bases and J shed 4 bases, with 4 bases lying between them. The CDR3 nucleotides are TGCGCCAGCAGCCAAGACTTGTACGAGCAGTACTTC. Its protein is CASSQDLYEQYF.

The chain recombines TRBV7-2 with TRBJ1-3; D uncertain. CDR3 size: 13 residues. V was pared by 5 bases and J by 3 bases, with 8 bases between. Germline assignment: CDR1 SGHTA and CDR2 FQGNSA. CDR3 region: CASSVDRGNTIYF. The DNA of the CDR3 is TGTGCCAGCAGCGTTGACCGTGGAAACACCATATATTTT.

This clonotype was picked up one time. The chain carries TRBV6-6 and TRBJ2-1; TRBD1 matches at 7 bases. Judging by the DNA end, TRBJ2-7 fits better; the J call may be wrong. Germline V gene lookup returns CDR1 MNHNY and CDR2 SVGAGI (reference sequence). The CDR3 is 15 residues long. The CDR3 region has the DNA TGTGCCAGCACCTCACTACAGGGGTTTTACAATGAGCAGTACTTC. It encodes CASTSLQGFYNEQYF.

This clonotype has more than one count but fewer than ten. Mismatch with germline at one junction end may stem from a read error. J is TRBJ2-5 and V is TRBV7-3; D ambiguous. This CDR3 region has 13 residues. Germline loops: CDR1 SGHTA, CDR2 FQGTGA. CDR3 DNA: TGTGCCAGCAGCTTAAGTTACCAAGAGGCCCAGTACTTC. Protein: CASSLSYQEAQYF.

This clonotype has just a few counts. The rearrangement links TRBV15 to TRBJ2-7; a weak D match, TRBD1 (6 bases). V gave up 5 bases and J gave up 6 bases, with 17 bases separating them. Germline assignment: CDR1 LNHNV and CDR2 YYDKDF (reference sequence). This CDR3 comprises 14 residues. The CDR3 coding sequence is TGTGCCACCAGCCCCCAGACCACAGGGCTCGAGCAGTACTTC. It translates to CATSPQTTGLEQYF.

This clonotype appeared a few times. This chain joins TRBV27 and TRBJ2-3, with 11 bases aligning to TRBD2. The J segment lost 1 base and the V segment lost 3 bases, leaving 6 bases of the junction unmatched. Germline V gene sequence: CDR1 MNHEY, CDR2 SMNVEV (reference sequence). This CDR3 contains 17 residues. The CDR3 DNA reads as TGTGCCAGCAGTTTTAGGCTGACTAGCGGGGGCACAGATACGCAGTATTTT. Its protein product is CASSFRLTSGGTDTQYF.

This clonotype was recorded only once. Since a much larger clone is just one base distant, this may be a read error. V gene TRBV28 combines with J gene TRBJ2-5; TRBD2 agrees at 12 bases. Germline V CDR1 and CDR2: MDHEN, SYDVKM. V lost 8 bases and J lost 2; bases outside the gene matches: 3. The CDR3 runs 14 residues. The CDR3 loop reads CASQGLAGQETQYF. The CDR3 DNA sequence: TGTGCCAGCCAAGGACTAGCGGGGCAAGAGACCCAGTACTTC.

V gene TRBV28 combines with J gene TRBJ2-7; D might be TRBD1 (6 bases). Trimming removed 4 bases from V and 4 bases from J, with 20 bases in between. The CDR3 contains 16 residues. Germline loops: CDR1 MDHEN, CDR2 SYDVKM. CDR3 nucleotide sequence: TGTGCCAGCAGTTCCATAAGCCAGGGGAGTCCATACGAGCAGTACTTC. Protein sequence: CASSSISQGSPYEQYF. Supplemented by reference TRBV28 and TRBJ2-7, the full variable domain reads DVKVTQSSRYLVKRTGEKVFLECVQDMDHENMFWYRQDPGLGLRLIYFSYDVKMKEKGDIPEGYSVSREKKERFSLILESASTNQTSMYLCASSSISQGSPYEQYFGPGTRLTVT.

This clonotype was observed many times. The chain recombines TRBV4-2 with TRBJ2-1, with D possibly being TRBD2 (5 bases). Germline CDR1 LGHNA, CDR2 YNFKEQ. The V end was cut by 3 bases, the J end by 2 bases, with 8 bases between. The CDR3 extends over 14 amino acids. CDR3 DNA: TGTGCCAGCAGCCACAACGGGGCCTACAATGAGCAGTTCTTC. It encodes CASSHNGAYNEQFF.

On this clonotype itself: One junction end does not reproduce the germline sequence, and a read error may be involved. CDR3 region: CASSLSSYSEQFF. The CDR3 bases are TGTGCCAGCAGCCTGAGCTCCTACAGTGAGCAGTTCTTC. The genes are TRBV7-3 and TRBJ2-1; D uncertain. Per germline, CDR1 SGHTA and CDR2 FQGTGA. CDR3 size: 13 residues.

This clonotype was seen at least ten times. This chain joins TRBV7-2 and TRBJ2-7, with a tentative D call TRBD2 (6 bases). Trimming shortened V by 4 bases and J by 0 bases, and 19 bases separated the two germline ends. This CDR3 region has 17 residues. Germline-derived CDR1 and CDR2 are SGHTA and FQGNSA. This CDR3 reads CASSYGGLRKSSYEQYF. The CDR3 DNA is TGTGCCAGCAGCTATGGGGGGTTGCGGAAGAGCTCCTACGAGCAGTACTTC. Full variable domain (remainder filled in from reference TRBV7-2 and TRBJ2-7): GAGVSQSPSNKVTEKGKDVELRCDPISGHTALYWYRQSLGQGLEFLIYFQGNSAPDKSGLPSDRFSAERTGGSVSTLTIQRTQQEDSAVYLCASSYGGLRKSSYEQYFGPGTRLTVT.

This clonotype was seen repeatedly, ten times or more. The CDR3 DNA sequence: TGTGCCAGCAGCTTAGGGGGGGGGCCTCAAGAGACCCAGTACTTC. As protein: CASSLGGGPQETQYF. This chain links TRBV7-3 with TRBJ2-5; possible D gene TRBD2, 7 bases. This CDR3 contains 15 residues. Trimming stripped 2 bases from V and 2 bases from J, with 12 bases between. From germline, CDR1 is SGHTA and CDR2 FQGTGA.

Comments on this clonotype: This may arise from a read error, as a much more abundant clone is one base away. The chain links TRBV2 to TRBJ2-3; no definite D call. CDR1 is SNHLY, CDR2 FYNNEI, per germline. The length of the CDR3 is 12 residues. The CDR3 loop reads CAGRDSLNTQYF. The CDR3 DNA is TGTGCCGGCAGAGATAGCTTGAATACGCAGTATTTT. Together with reference TRBV2 and TRBJ2-3, the CDR3 gives the full variable domain: EPEVTQTPSHQVTQMGQEVILRCVPISNHLYFYWYRQILGQKVEFLVSFYNNEISEKSEIFDDQFSVERPDGSNFTLKIRSTKLEDSAMYFCAGRDSLNTQYFGPGTRLTVL.

A note on this clonotype: The conserved closing phenylalanine or tryptophan is absent in this CDR3, likely reflecting a read error. The gene calls are TRBV6-6 and TRBJ2-4; the D gene is possibly TRBD1 (6 bases). CDR3 length equals 12 residues. The V gene lost 9 bases and the J gene lost 6 bases, with 12 bases spanning the gap. Germline loops: CDR1 MNHNY, CDR2 SVGAGI (reference sequence). The chain's CDR3 is CASSEQGNIQYV. CDR3 bases: TGTGCCAGTAGCGAACAGGGAAACATTCAGTACGTC.

This clonotype was counted a few times. The chain carries TRBV4-1 and TRBJ1-2; D is unclear. V lost 2 bases and J lost 4, with 11 bases in between. The CDR3 contains 14 residues. CDR1 and CDR2 from the germline V gene are MGHRA and YSYEKL. The CDR3 loop is CASSQIPQLYGYTF. CDR3 in DNA: TGCGCCAGCAGCCAAATTCCTCAACTCTATGGCTACACCTTC.

The J gene is TRBJ2-3, the V gene TRBV14; no reliable D call. Between the trimmed V and J ends, which lost 1 base and 0 bases, there was a span of 8 bases. CDR1 SGHDN and CDR2 FVKESK come from the germline V gene. This CDR3 has 15 amino acids. CDR3 region: CASSQGRVSTDTQYF. Written as DNA, the CDR3 is TGTGCCAGCAGCCAAGGACGGGTCAGCACAGATACGCAGTATTTT.

This clonotype has a handful of counts. The rearrangement joins TRBV28 to TRBJ1-5; D is ambiguous. The CDR3 totals 15 residues. V lost 7 bases to trimming and J lost 1 base, with 14 bases between them. Per the germline V gene, CDR1 is MDHEN and CDR2 is SYDVKM. The CDR3 bases are TGTGCCAGCACCTTGACGCGGCTCAGCAATCAGCCCCAGCATTTT. This encodes CASTLTRLSNQPQHF.

As to this clonotype: One base away lies a much larger clone, so this may be a sequencing read error. The chain combines TRBV28 with TRBJ2-7; TRBD1 agrees at 7 bases. Germline V CDR1 and CDR2: MDHEN, SYDVKM. CDR3 length: 14 residues. This CDR3 reads CTSSTGTANYEQYF. CDR3 bases: TGTACCAGCAGCACGGGGACAGCGAACTACGAGCAGTACTTC.

The chain recombines TRBV7-2 with TRBJ2-5; tentative D call: TRBD2 (6 bases). The better agreement between TRBJ2-7 and the DNA end casts doubt on the J call. The germline gives CDR1 SGHTA, CDR2 FQGNSA. The CDR3 runs 15 residues. CDR3 nucleotide sequence: TGTGCCAGCAGCCCCCTCACGGCGGGGCCCTACGAGCAGTACTTC. Its protein is CASSPLTAGPYEQYF.

This clonotype was observed a few times. This chain uses TRBV5-1 with TRBJ1-2, with D possibly matching TRBD1 (5 bases). The germline CDR1 and CDR2 sequences are SGHRS and YFSETQ. The CDR3 is 16 residues long. The V end lost 4 bases, the J end lost 5 bases, and 21 bases lay between the germline ends. CDR3 sequence reads: CASSLRPGTDVYGYTF. DNA of the CDR3: TGCGCCAGCAGCCTACGCCCCGGGACGGATGTTTATGGCTACACCTTC.

The J gene is TRBJ2-5, the V gene TRBV7-3; no firm D call. The CDR3 extends over 15 amino acids. Germline CDR1 and CDR2: SGHTA and FQGTGA. Trimming shortened V by 5 bases and J by 1 base, and 14 bases separated the two germline ends. The CDR3 spells CASSEGLRIQETQYF. The CDR3 nucleotides are TGTGCCAGCAGCGAAGGCTTGCGGATCCAAGAGACCCAGTACTTC.

The gene calls are TRBV2 and TRBJ1-6; TRBD1 is a possible D gene (5 bases). CDR1 is SNHLY and CDR2 is FYNNEI in the germline V gene. The CDR3 is made up of 17 amino acids. V dropped 6 bases and J dropped 6 bases, with 21 bases sitting between them. Here the CDR3 DNA reads TGTGCCAGCAGAAAACCGTCGTATGACAGCTCTAATTCACCCCTCCACTTT. It encodes CASRKPSYDSSNSPLHF.

This clonotype appeared many times. The chain is built from TRBV7-3 and TRBJ2-5; D might be TRBD1 or TRBD2, each matching 7 bases. Per germline, CDR1 SGHTA and CDR2 FQGTGA. The CDR3 spans 14 residues. Trimming took off 4 bases at V and 6 bases at J, with 15 bases between the two ends. The CDR3 coding sequence is TGTGCCAGCAGCTCCAGGGGGGGGACAAAGACCCAGTACTTC. This codes for CASSSRGGTKTQYF.

This clonotype has at least ten counts. The chain has TRBV11-2 and TRBJ1-2; no reliable D call. Germline V gene lookup returns CDR1 SGHAT and CDR2 FQNNGV. Trimming pared 2 bases from V and 6 bases from J, leaving 10 bases between. This CDR3 spans 13 amino acids. Here the CDR3 reads CASSLTGSDGYTF. The CDR3 DNA sequence: TGTGCCAGCAGCTTAACGGGTTCCGATGGCTACACCTTC.

This chain connects TRBV7-3 to TRBJ1-1; D remains ambiguous. The CDR3 sequence is 14 residues long. V was clipped by 2 bases and J by 2 bases, with 9 bases between them. Germline values: CDR1 SGHTA, CDR2 FQGTGA. CDR3 sequence (DNA): TGTGCCAGCAGCTTAGGGTCCACAAACACTGAAGCTTTCTTT. Protein: CASSLGSTNTEAFF.

V gene TRBV6-2 or TRBV6-3 combines with J gene TRBJ2-1, with 8 bases fitting TRBD2. The CDR3 spans 16 residues. Germline-derived CDR1 and CDR2 are MNHEY and SVGEGT. The trim removed 6 bases at V and 7 bases at J, leaving 14 bases unmatched. The CDR3, as DNA: TGTGCCAGCAGCCCCCTGACGGGGGGGCCGGGTAATGAGCAGTTCTTC. Protein sequence: CASSPLTGGPGNEQFF.

The CDR3 region has the DNA TGTGCCAGCAGTGAACAATGGGGTAGCAACTATGGCTACACCTTC. It codes for CASSEQWGSNYGYTF. The chain carries TRBV6-1 and TRBJ1-2; D remains ambiguous. Trimming took off 2 bases at V and 2 bases at J, with 12 bases between the two ends. This CDR3 is built from 15 residues. Germline CDR1 and CDR2: MNHNS and SASEGT.

In its sample, this clonotype was seen a few times. This sequence joins TRBV9 and TRBJ2-5; 8 nucleotides align to TRBD2. The length of the CDR3 is 16 residues. J lost 2 bases, V lost 5 bases, and 11 bases had no gene match. CDR1 is SGDLS and CDR2 is YYNGEE in the germline V gene. In DNA form, the CDR3 reads TGTGCCAGCAGTTCCGGGGGGGCCGGAGGGCAAGAGACCCAGTACTTC. Protein product: CASSSGGAGGQETQYF.